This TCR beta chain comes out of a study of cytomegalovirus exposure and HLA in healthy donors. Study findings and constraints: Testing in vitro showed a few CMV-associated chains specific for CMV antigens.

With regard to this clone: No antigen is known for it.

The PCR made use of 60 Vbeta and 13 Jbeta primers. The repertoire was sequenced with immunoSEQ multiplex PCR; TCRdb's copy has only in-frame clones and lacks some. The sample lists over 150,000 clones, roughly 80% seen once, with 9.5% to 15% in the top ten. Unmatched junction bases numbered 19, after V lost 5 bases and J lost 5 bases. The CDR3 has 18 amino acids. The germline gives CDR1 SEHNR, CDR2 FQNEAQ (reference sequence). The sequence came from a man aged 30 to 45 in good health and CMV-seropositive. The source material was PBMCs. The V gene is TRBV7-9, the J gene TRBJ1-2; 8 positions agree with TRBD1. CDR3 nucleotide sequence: TGTGCCAGCAGCCGCCTCTTGACAGGGGCCGCCTGGGGGTATGGCTACACCTTC. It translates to CASSRLLTGAAWGYGYTF. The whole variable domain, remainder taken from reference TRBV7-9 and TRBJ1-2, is DTGVSQNPRHKITKRGQNVTFRCDPISEHNRLYWYRQTLGQGPEFLTYFQNEAQLEKSRLLSDRFSAERPKGSFSTLEIQRTEQGDSAMYLCASSRLLTGAAWGYGYTFGSGTRLTVV.